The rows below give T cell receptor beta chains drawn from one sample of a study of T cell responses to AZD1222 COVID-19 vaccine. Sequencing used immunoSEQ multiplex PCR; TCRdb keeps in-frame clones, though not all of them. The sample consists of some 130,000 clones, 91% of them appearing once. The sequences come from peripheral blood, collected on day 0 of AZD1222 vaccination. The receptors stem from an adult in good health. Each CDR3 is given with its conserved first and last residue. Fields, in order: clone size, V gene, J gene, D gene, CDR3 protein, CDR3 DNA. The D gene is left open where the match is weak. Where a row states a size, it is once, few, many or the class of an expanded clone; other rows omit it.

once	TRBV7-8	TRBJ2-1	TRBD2	CASSLLAGAYNEQFF	TGTGCCAGCAGCTTACTAGCGGGAGCTTACAATGAGCAGTTCTTC
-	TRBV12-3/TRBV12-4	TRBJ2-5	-	CASRLGVQETQYF	TGTGCCAGCAGGTTGGGAGTCCAAGAGACCCAGTACTTC
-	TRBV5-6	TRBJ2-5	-	CASRAPEGETQYF	TGTGCCAGCAGAGCCCCGGAAGGCGAGACCCAGTACTTC
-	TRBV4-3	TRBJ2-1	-	CASSQASGSLYSEQFF	TGCGCCAGCAGCCAAGCGTCCGGGAGTCTGTATAGTGAGCAGTTCTTC
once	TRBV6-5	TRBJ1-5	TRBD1	CASRETGVMSPQHF	TGTGCCAGCAGGGAGACAGGGGTCATGTCGCCCCAGCATTTT
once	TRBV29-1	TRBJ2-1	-	CSVEVGQAVDNEQFF	TGCAGCGTTGAAGTAGGTCAGGCAGTCGACAATGAGCAGTTCTTC
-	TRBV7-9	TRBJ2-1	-	CASSIDGGTYNEQFF	TGTGCCAGCAGCATCGACGGGGGGACATACAATGAGCAGTTCTTC
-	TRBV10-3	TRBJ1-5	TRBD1	CAISESGQGIVGSQPQHF	TGTGCCATCAGTGAGTCGGGACAGGGTATAGTAGGAAGTCAGCCCCAGCATTTT
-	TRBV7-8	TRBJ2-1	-	CASSLMGVSYNEQFF	TGTGCCAGCAGCTTAATGGGGGTCTCCTACAATGAGCAGTTCTTC
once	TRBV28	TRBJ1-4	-	CASSSPGVVEKLFF	TGTGCCAGCAGTTCCCCCGGAGTTGTTGAAAAACTGTTTTTT
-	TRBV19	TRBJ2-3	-	CASSPRGYNLKSTDTQYF	TGTGCCAGTAGTCCTCGAGGGTACAATCTAAAAAGCACAGATACGCAGTATTTT
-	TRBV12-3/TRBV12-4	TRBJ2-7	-	CASSIKGSKQYF	TGTGCCAGCAGCATTAAGGGAAGCAAGCAGTACTTC
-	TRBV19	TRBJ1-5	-	CASSIGGQPQHF	TGTGCCAGTAGTATAGGTGGTCAGCCCCAGCATTTT
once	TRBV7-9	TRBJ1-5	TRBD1	CASSLALGGQDQPQHF	TGTGCCAGCAGCTTAGCGTTGGGAGGACAGGATCAGCCCCAGCATTTT
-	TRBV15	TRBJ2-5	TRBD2	CATRGVAGYQETQYF	TGTGCCACCCGGGGGGTAGCGGGCTACCAAGAGACCCAGTACTTC
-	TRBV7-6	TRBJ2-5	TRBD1	CASSQDRAQGETQYF	TGTGCCAGCAGCCAAGACAGGGCCCAAGGAGAGACCCAGTACTTC
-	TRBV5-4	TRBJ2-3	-	CASSLVATRLQGGTDTQYF	TGTGCCAGCAGCTTGGTTGCCACCAGGTTACAGGGTGGCACAGATACGCAGTATTTT
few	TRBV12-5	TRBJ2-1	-	CASGEDGPRFF	TGTGCTAGTGGCGAGGACGGTCCGCGGTTCTTC
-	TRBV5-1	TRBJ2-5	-	CASSQGGLWETQYF	TGCGCCAGCAGCCAGGGGGGGCTCTGGGAGACCCAGTACTTC
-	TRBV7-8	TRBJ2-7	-	CASSRRVGEQYF	TGTGCCAGCAGCCGCCGGGTCGGCGAGCAGTACTTC
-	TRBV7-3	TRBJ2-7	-	CASSLQGGYEQYF	TGTGCCAGCAGCTTACAGGGTGGCTACGAGCAGTACTTC
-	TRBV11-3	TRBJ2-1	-	CASSFFTGDEQFF	TGTGCCAGCAGCTTCTTCACGGGGGATGAGCAGTTCTTC
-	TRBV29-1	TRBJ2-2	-	CSVEVARTGELFF	TGCAGCGTTGAGGTAGCGCGTACCGGGGAGCTGTTTTTT
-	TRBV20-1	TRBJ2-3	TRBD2	CSASSLWEERERIDTQYF	TGCAGTGCTAGTAGCCTCTGGGAGGAGCGGGAGCGAATAGATACGCAGTATTTT
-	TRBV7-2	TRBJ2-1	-	CASSLDRASSNEQFF	TGTGCCAGCAGCTTAGATCGGGCTAGCAGCAATGAGCAGTTCTTC
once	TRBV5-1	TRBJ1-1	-	CASSLDSGYTEAFF	TGCGCCAGCAGCTTGGACAGCGGGTACACTGAAGCTTTCTTT
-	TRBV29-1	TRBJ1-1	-	CSVAILGTEAFF	TGCAGCGTTGCCATATTGGGCACTGAAGCTTTCTTT
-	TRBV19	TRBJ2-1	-	CASRAASNEQFF	TGTGCCAGCCGGGCCGCTAGCAATGAGCAGTTCTTC
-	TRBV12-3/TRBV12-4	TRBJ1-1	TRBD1	CASSPYDRAEAFF	TGTGCCAGCAGTCCTTACGACAGGGCTGAAGCTTTCTTT
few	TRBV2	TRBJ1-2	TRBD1	CASSGTGAYGYTF	TGTGCCAGCAGTGGGACAGGGGCCTATGGCTACACCTTC
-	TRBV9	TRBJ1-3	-	CASSGREGNTIYF	TGTGCCAGCAGCGGCAGGGAAGGAAACACCATATATTTT
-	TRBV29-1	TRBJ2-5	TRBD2	CSVDVGGPETQYF	TGCAGCGTTGATGTGGGAGGGCCAGAGACCCAGTACTTC
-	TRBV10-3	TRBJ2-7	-	CAISEPNGEQYF	TGTGCCATCAGTGAGCCCAATGGCGAGCAGTACTTC
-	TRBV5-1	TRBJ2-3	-	CASSPLPGTDTQYF	TGCGCCAGCAGCCCCCTACCAGGCACAGATACGCAGTATTTT
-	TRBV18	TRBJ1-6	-	CASSPRDVPYSPLHF	TGTGCCAGCTCACCACGGGACGTACCCTATTCACCCCTCCACTTT
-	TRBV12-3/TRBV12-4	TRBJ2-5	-	CASSLLVRETQYF	TGTGCCAGCAGTTTACTAGTCCGGGAGACCCAGTACTTC
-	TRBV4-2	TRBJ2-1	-	CASRAFATFYNEQFF	TGTGCCAGCAGGGCTTTTGCCACGTTCTACAATGAGCAGTTCTTC
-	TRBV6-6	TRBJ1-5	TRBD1	CASSPSRGQGNQPQHF	TGTGCCAGCAGCCCCAGTCGGGGACAGGGCAATCAGCCCCAGCATTTT
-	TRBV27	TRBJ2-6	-	CASSLWGSGANVLTF	TGTGCCAGCAGTTTATGGGGCTCTGGGGCCAACGTCCTGACTTTC
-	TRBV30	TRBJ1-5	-	CAWSLGAIGYQPQHF	TGTGCCTGGAGTCTCGGGGCAATCGGGTATCAGCCCCAGCATTTT
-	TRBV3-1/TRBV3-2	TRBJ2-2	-	CASSLKNQGSRELFF	TGTGCCAGCAGCCTGAAAAATCAGGGCTCGAGGGAGCTGTTTTTT
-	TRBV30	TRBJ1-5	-	CAWSGGMGGNQPQHF	TGTGCCTGGAGTGGAGGCATGGGGGGAAATCAGCCCCAGCATTTT
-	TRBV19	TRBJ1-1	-	CASSITGQQATEAFF	TGTGCCAGTAGTATTACGGGACAACAAGCCACTGAAGCTTTCTTT